This TCR beta chain was documented in a study of identical twins (dated by TCRdb to 2016 to 2017). With respect to the entire study: TCR alpha and beta repertoires from monozygotic twins, unrelated adults of various ages and cord blood were deep-sequenced to test whether fetal clonotypes persist. Replicate twin experiments were performed at different times using different library preparation protocols to rule out contamination. Points the paper makes about the study in general: A weaker excess of twin sharing was found in beta out-of-frame sequences because the signal-to-noise ratio was lowered by fewer shared sequences. Abundant cord blood beta clonotypes had fewer insertions, young adult naive repertoires showed a similar but weaker trend, and memory repertoires showed no such trend. Conclusions relied on cross-sectional statistical analysis, since the same donors could not be followed over many years. Recombination models systematically underestimated out-of-frame TCR alpha sharing in monozygotic twins but agreed with sharing between unrelated individuals. Out-of-frame TCR alpha sequences shared between twins showed an excess of low generation-probability sequences compared with coincidental sharing between unrelated individuals. Invariant T cells such as MAIT and iNKT could partly confound zero-insertion analyses, though diverse VJ usage argued against this for most clonotypes.

This clonotype was seen a few times. Its cognate antigen has yet to be identified. No much larger clone exists at a distance of one base, and base qualities are not known. V loses 6 bases, J loses 5 bases, and the germline ends lie 11 bases apart. CDR3 length: 12 amino acids, cysteine to phenylalanine. Only the CDR3 DNA stays, 36 bases, in frame from base 1. The germline V gene provides CDR1 MNHEY and CDR2 SVGAGI. Only healthy Caucasian donors were included. Miltenyi CD45RO+ enrichment and human naive T-cell isolation kits were used to isolate memory (CD45RO+) and naive T cells from PBMC. The library was prepared using 5' RACE. The sequencer listed for this sample is Illumina HiSeq 2000. A universal primer binding site was introduced by template switching, and a unique molecular identifier was present in the final cDNA, enabling accurate counting of TCR cDNA molecules. First-strand cDNA for TCR alpha and beta chains was synthesized from specific primers in the conserved constant-segment region. Each cDNA library was double barcoded, with a SMART-Mk sample barcode plus Illumina barcodes, to control for contamination. TruSeq adapter sequences and Illumina sample barcodes were added in two successive PCR steps. Sequencing of the TCR alpha and beta cDNA libraries was done on the Illumina HiSeq platform using custom primers. Per the source publication's procedure: MiGEC processed the raw reads to extract unique molecular identifiers, while MiXCR was used to determine the CDR3 positions. For each individual, recombination models were inferred using an EM algorithm with the repgenHMM and IGoR tools. The analysis of shared clonotypes was done with the tcR package in R, with sharing normalized by the product of cloneset sizes. Out-of-frame nonproductive sequences were analyzed to study raw recombination free of thymic and clonal selection effects. TCRdb reanalyzed the raw reads on its own, using fastp at Q25 for trimming and MiXCR for clone calling, and kept in-frame beta chains. Every distinct CDR3 protein forms one entry, paired with its most common genes and DNA. V and J calls and clone size were set by TCRdb, not the authors. The sample profile shows around 230,000 distinct CDR3 sequences; around 9.6% of them were found once. The ten largest make up roughly 5% of the sample.

Recombination joined TRBV6-5 with TRBJ2-7; the D gene cannot be named for sure. The source material was memory (CD45RO+) T cells sorted from blood. The sample's cell subset or site, from its label and the paper: CD45RO+ enriched T cells. The receptor comes from a young woman in good health. The sequenced DNA: TGTGCCAGCAGATCCCGTACGGACGAGCAGTACTTC. Its protein is CASRSRTDEQYF.